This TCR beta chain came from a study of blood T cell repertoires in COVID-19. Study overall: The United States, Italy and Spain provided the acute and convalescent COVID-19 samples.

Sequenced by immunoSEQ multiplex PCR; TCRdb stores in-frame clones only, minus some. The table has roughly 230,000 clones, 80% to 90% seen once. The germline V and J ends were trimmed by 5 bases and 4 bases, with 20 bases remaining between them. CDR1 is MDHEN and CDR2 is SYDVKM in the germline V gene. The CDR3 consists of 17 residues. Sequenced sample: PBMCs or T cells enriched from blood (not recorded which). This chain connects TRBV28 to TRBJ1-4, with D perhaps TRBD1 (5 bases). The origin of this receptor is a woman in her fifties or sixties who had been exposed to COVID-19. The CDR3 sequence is CASSEAPSTAYNEKLFF. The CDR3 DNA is TGTGCCAGCAGTGAGGCCCCCTCGACAGCTTATAATGAAAAACTGTTTTTT.